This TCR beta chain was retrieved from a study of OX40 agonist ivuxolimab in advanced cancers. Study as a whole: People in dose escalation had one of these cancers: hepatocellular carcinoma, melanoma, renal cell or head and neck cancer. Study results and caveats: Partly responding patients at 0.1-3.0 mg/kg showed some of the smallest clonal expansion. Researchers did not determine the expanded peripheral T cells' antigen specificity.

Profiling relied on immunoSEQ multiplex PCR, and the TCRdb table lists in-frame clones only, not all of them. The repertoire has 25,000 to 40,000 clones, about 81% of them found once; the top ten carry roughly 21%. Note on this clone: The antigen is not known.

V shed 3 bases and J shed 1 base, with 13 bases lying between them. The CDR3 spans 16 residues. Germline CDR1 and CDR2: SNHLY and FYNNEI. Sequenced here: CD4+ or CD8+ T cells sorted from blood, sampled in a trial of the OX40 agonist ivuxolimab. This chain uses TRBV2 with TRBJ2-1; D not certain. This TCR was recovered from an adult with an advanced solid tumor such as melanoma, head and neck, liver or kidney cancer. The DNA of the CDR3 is TGTGCCAGCAGTGAGGGAACAGAATCTTCCTACAATGAGCAGTTCTTC. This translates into CASSEGTESSYNEQFF.